The 6 T cell receptor beta chains given below trace back to one sample, sequenced in a study of regulatory T cells in long-lasting Graves disease. The time point is: newly diagnosed GD, antithyroid drugs for less than 3 months. PBMC RNA was the source of the TCR library. Library construction for TCR beta used iRepertoire HTBI primers and Arm-PCR of CDR3 regions. One entry per CDR3 protein results from TCRdb running MiXCR on the multiplex PCR reads. The sample includes about 560,000 distinct CDR3 sequences, approximately 16% of them seen just once. The sample was also linked to a second study, of T cells in Graves' hyperthyroidism and ophthalmopathy.

Sequences were derived from peripheral blood mononuclear cells (PBMCs), sampled at new diagnosis, from a patient treated with antithyroid drugs. These receptor sequences come from a man aged 18 to 29 with Graves disease.

This chain uses TRBV18 with TRBJ1-2; TRBD1 matches at 12 bases. CDR1 is KGHSH, CDR2 LQKENI, per germline. The junction had 9 bases not matched to a gene; V was cut back by 6 bases and J by 4 bases. The CDR3 contains 16 residues. As DNA, the CDR3 is TGTGCCAGCTCCCGGGACAGGGGGCGCTGGAGCTATGGCTACACCTTC. Translating gives CASSRDRGRWSYGYTF.

In its sample, this clonotype was seen a few times. The V call is TRBV7-3, the J call TRBJ2-1; 8 nucleotides match TRBD2. The CDR3 loop spans 14 amino acids. V was pared by 5 bases and J by 9 bases, with 9 bases of the junction left unmatched. The germline CDR1 and CDR2 sequences are SGHTA and FQGTGA. CDR3 sequence: CASSAWTSSSEQFF. CDR3 nucleotide sequence: TGTGCCAGCAGCGCCTGGACTAGCTCGAGTGAGCAGTTCTTC.

This clonotype was found a few times. V usage is TRBV27 and J usage is TRBJ2-1; D possibly corresponds to TRBD1 (6 bases). The CDR3 totals 16 residues. V gave up 7 bases and J gave up 2 bases, with 18 bases separating them. Germline CDR1 is MNHEY and CDR2 is SMNVEV (reference sequence). CDR3 in amino acids: CASNYRARPPYNEQFF. CDR3 in DNA: TGTGCCAGCAACTACAGGGCCCGTCCTCCCTACAATGAGCAGTTCTTC.

The chain carries TRBV6-1 and TRBJ2-2; 10 positions match TRBD1. Germline-derived CDR1 and CDR2 are MNHNS and SASEGT. CDR3 size: 14 residues. With V trimmed by 4 bases and J by 7 bases, 3 bases remained unmatched. The CDR3 sequence is CASSGDRGNGELFF. For the CDR3, the DNA is TGTGCCAGCAGTGGGGACAGGGGAAACGGGGAGCTGTTTTTT.

This clonotype showed up many times. The chain combines TRBV5-8 with TRBJ2-3; 7 bases fit TRBD1. In germline, CDR1 is SGHTS, CDR2 YDEGEE. V lost 0 bases and J lost 4; bases outside the gene matches: 2. The CDR3 is 14 amino acids. The CDR3 DNA is TGTGCCAGCAGCTTGGAAGGGGGCGCAGATACGCAGTATTTT. Translating it yields CASSLEGGADTQYF.

The chain has TRBV7-3 and TRBJ1-2; maybe TRBD1 (5 bases). This CDR3 spans 19 amino acids. Looked up from germline, CDR1 is SGHTA and CDR2 is FQGTGA. V was pared by 5 bases and J by 4 bases, with 29 bases between. The chain's CDR3 is CASSLCLNYWGCFGYGYTF. The CDR3 DNA reads as TGTGCCAGCAGCCTCTGCTTAAACTACTGGGGGTGTTTTGGCTATGGCTACACCTTC.